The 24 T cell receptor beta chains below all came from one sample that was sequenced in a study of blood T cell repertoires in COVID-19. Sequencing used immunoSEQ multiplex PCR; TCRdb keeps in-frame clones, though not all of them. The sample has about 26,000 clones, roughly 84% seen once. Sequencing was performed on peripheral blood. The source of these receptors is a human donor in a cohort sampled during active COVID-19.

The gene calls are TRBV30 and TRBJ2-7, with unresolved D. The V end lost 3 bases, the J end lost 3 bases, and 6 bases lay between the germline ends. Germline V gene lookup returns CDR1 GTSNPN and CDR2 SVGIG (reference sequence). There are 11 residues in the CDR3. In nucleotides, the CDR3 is TGTGCCTGGAGCGAGCTCTACGAGCAGTACTTC. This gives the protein CAWSELYEQYF.

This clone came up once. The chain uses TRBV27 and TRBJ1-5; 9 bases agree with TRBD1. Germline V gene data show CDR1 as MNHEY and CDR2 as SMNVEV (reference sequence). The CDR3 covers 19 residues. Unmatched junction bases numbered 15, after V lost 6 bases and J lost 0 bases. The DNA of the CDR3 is TGTGCCAGCAGACCCTACAGCTCCGGGACAGGGCTTAGCAATCAGCCCCAGCATTTT. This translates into CASRPYSSGTGLSNQPQHF.

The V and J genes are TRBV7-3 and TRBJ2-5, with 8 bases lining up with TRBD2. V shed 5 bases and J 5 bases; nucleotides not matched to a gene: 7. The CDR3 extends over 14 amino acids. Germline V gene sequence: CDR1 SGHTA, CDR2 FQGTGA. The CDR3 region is CASSLRPGGETQYF. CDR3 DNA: TGTGCCAGCAGCCTCCGCCCGGGGGGGGAGACCCAGTACTTC.

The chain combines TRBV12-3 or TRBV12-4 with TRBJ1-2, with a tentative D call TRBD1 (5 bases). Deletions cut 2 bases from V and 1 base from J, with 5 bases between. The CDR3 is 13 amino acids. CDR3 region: CASSLQGNYGYTF. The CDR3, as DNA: TGTGCCAGCAGTTTACAGGGTAACTATGGCTACACCTTC.

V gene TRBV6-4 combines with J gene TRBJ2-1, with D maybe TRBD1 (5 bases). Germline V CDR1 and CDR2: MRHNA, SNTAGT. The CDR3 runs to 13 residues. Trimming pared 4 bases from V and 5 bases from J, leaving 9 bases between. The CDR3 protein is CASSVDRDNEQFF. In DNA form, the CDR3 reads TGTGCCAGCAGTGTCGACAGAGACAATGAGCAGTTCTTC.

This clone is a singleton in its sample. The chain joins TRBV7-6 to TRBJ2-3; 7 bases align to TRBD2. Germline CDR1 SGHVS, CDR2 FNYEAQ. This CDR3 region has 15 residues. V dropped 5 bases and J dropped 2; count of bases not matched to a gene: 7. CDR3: CASSKTSRDTDTQYF. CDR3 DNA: TGTGCCAGCAGCAAGACTAGCCGGGACACAGATACGCAGTATTTT. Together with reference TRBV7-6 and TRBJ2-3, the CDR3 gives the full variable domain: GAGVSQSPRYKVTKRGQDVALRCDPISGHVSLYWYRQALGQGPEFLTYFNYEAQQDKSGLPNDRFSAERPEGSISTLTIQRTEQRDSAMYRCASSKTSRDTDTQYFGPGTRLTVL.

For the CDR3, the DNA is TGCAGCGCCCAGCGGGGCAGGACTGAAGCTTTCTTT. Residues: CSAQRGRTEAFF. The rearrangement links TRBV29-1 to TRBJ1-1; TRBD1 is a possible D gene (5 bases). In germline, CDR1 is SQVTM, CDR2 ANQGSEA. V was clipped by 7 bases and J by 5 bases, with 14 bases between them. The length of the CDR3 is 12 residues.

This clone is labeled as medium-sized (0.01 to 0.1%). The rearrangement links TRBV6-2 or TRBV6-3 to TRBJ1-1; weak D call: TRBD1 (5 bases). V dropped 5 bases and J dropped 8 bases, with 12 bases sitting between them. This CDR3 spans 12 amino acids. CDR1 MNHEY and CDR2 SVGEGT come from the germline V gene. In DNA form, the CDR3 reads TGTGCCAGCAGTCCGGGGGTTGCCGAAGCTTTCTTT. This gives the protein CASSPGVAEAFF.

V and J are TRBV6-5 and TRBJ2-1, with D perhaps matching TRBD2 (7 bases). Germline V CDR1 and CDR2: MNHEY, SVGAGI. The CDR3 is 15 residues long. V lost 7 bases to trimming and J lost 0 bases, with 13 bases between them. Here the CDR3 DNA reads TGTGCCAGCATGGCGGGGGCCTTCTCCTACAATGAGCAGTTCTTC. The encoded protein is CASMAGAFSYNEQFF.

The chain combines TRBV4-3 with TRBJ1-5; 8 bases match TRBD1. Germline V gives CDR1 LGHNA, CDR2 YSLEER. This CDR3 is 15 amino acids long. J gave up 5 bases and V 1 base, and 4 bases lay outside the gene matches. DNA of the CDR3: TGCGCCAGCAGCCAAGGGACAGGGCTAGATCAGCCCCAGCATTTT. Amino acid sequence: CASSQGTGLDQPQHF.

The CDR3: CASSSARSAYNEQFF. The CDR3 DNA follows: TGTGCCAGTTCCTCCGCACGGAGCGCCTACAATGAGCAGTTCTTC. V and J are TRBV27 and TRBJ2-1, with D unresolved. The V end was cut by 9 bases, the J end by 2 bases, with 17 bases between. This CDR3 has 15 residues. Germline values: CDR1 MNHEY, CDR2 SMNVEV (reference sequence).

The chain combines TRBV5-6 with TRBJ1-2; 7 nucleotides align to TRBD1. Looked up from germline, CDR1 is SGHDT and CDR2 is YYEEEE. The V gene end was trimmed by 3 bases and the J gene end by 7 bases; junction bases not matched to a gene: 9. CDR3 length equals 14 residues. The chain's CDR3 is CASSSQDRLFGYTF. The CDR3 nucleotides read TGTGCCAGCAGCTCCCAGGACAGGCTGTTTGGCTACACCTTC.

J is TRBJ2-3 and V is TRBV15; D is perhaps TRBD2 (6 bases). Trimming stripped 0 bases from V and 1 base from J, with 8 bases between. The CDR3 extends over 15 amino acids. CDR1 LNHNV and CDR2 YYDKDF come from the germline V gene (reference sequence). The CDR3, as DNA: TGTGCCACCAGCAGAGATCGCGGGGGCACAGATACGCAGTATTTT. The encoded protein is CATSRDRGGTDTQYF.

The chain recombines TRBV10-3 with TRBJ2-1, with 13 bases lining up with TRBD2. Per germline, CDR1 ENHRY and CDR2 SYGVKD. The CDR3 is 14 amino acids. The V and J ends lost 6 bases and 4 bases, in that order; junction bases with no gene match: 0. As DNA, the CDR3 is TGTGCCATCAGGGGACTAGCGGGGTACAATGAGCAGTTCTTC. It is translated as CAIRGLAGYNEQFF.

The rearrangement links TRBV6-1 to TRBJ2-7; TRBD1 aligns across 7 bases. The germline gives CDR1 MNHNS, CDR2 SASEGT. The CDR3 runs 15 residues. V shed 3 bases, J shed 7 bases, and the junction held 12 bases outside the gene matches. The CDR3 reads CASSDFGQDRWEQYF. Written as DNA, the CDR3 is TGTGCCAGCAGTGATTTTGGACAGGACCGGTGGGAGCAGTACTTC.

CDR3 region: CATGSRSRGSYEQYF. The CDR3 bases are TGTGCCACCGGATCTCGTTCGCGGGGAAGCTACGAGCAGTACTTC. The chain joins TRBV15 to TRBJ2-7; tentatively, D is TRBD2 (6 bases). This CDR3 contains 15 residues. The V end was cut by 8 bases, the J end by 3 bases, with 20 bases between. Germline assignment: CDR1 LNHNV and CDR2 YYDKDF (reference sequence).

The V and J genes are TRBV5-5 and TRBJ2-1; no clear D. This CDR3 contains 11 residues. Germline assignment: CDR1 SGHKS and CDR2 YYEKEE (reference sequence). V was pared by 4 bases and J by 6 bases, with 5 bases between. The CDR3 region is CASSRSNEQFF. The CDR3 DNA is TGTGCCAGCAGCCGTAGCAATGAGCAGTTCTTC.

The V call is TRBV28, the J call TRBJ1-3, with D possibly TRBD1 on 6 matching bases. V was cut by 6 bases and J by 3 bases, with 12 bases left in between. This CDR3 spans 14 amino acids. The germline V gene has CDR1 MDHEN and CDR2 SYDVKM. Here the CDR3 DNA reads TGTGCCAGCAGGTACCAGGGACATGGAAACACCATATATTTT. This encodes CASRYQGHGNTIYF.

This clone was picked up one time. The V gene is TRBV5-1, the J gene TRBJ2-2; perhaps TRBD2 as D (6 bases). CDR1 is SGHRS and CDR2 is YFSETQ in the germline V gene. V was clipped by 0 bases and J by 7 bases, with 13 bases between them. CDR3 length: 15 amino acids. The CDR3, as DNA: TGCGCCAGCAGCTTGGCCGGAGGGGATGGCGGGGAGCTGTTTTTT. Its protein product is CASSLAGGDGGELFF. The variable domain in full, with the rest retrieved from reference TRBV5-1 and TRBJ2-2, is KAGVTQTPRYLIKTRGQQVTLSCSPISGHRSVSWYQQTPGQGLQFLFEYFSETQRNKGNFPGRFSGRQFSNSRSEMNVSTLELGDSALYLCASSLAGGDGGELFFGEGSRLTVL.

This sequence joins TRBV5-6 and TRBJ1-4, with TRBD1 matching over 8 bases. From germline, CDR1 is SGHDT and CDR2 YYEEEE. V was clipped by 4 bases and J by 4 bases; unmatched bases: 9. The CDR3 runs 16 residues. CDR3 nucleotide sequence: TGTGCCAGCAGCCCCCATTTCGGACAGGGTAATGAAAAACTGTTTTTT. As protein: CASSPHFGQGNEKLFF.

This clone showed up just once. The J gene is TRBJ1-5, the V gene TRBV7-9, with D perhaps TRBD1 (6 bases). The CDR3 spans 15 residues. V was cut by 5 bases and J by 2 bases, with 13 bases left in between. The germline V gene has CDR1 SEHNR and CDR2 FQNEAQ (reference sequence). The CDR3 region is CASSAGAGGNQPQHF. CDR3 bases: TGTGCCAGCAGCGCGGGGGCTGGGGGCAATCAGCCCCAGCATTTT. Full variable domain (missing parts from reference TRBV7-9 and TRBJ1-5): DTGVSQNPRHKITKRGQNVTFRCDPISEHNRLYWYRQTLGQGPEFLTYFQNEAQLEKSRLLSDRFSAERPKGSFSTLEIQRTEQGDSAMYLCASSAGAGGNQPQHFGDGTRLSIL.

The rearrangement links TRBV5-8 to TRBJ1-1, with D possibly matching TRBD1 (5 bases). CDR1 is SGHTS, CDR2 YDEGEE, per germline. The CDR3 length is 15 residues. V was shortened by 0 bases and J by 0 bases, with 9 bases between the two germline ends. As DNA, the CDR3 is TGTGCCAGCAGCTTGGTCGCAGGGTTGAACACTGAAGCTTTCTTT. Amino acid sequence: CASSLVAGLNTEAFF.

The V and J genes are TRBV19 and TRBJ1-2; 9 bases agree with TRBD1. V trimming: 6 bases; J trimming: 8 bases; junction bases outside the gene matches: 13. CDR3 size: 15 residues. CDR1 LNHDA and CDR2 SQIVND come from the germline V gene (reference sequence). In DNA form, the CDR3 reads TGTGCCAGTAGGATGCCTCGGGACAGGGATAAGGGCTACACCTTC. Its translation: CASRMPRDRDKGYTF. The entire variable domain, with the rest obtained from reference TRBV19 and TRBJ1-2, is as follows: DGGITQSPKYLFRKEGQNVTLSCEQNLNHDAMYWYRQDPGQGLRLIYYSQIVNDFQKGDIAEGYSVSREKKESFPLTVTSAQKNPTAFYLCASRMPRDRDKGYTFGSGTRLTVV.

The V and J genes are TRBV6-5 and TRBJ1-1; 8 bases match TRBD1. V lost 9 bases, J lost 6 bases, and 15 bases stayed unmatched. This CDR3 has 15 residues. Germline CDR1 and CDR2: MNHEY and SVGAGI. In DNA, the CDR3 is TGTGCCAGTTCCAGTCTCTCAACAGGGGGGGCTGAAGCTTTCTTT. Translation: CASSSLSTGGAEAFF.